A selection of T cell receptor beta chains follows, all from one sample in a study of T cell responses to AZD1222 COVID-19 vaccine. TCRdb's copy holds only in-frame clones and misses some; the assay was immunoSEQ multiplex PCR. The sample consists of approximately 120,000 clones, more than 80% of them appearing once. This material consisted of peripheral blood, taken on day 0 of AZD1222 vaccination. These receptor sequences come from an adult in good health. Each CDR3 is given with its conserved first and last residue. The order of the fields is CDR3 length, clone size, V gene, J gene, CDR3 protein. Size values are once, few and many counts, or a class for expanded clones, and some rows have none.

14	-	TRBV6-5	TRBJ2-7	CASSYSTGSDEQYF
12	-	TRBV12-5	TRBJ2-3	CASASEGDTQYF
16	-	TRBV7-3	TRBJ2-1	CASSPSTGGFHNEQFF
15	-	TRBV7-6	TRBJ2-7	CASSLTSRVEYEQYF
14	-	TRBV15	TRBJ2-7	CATSSSGVPYEQYF
15	once	TRBV4-2	TRBJ2-1	CASSRGEDAGTPCFF
14	-	TRBV5-5	TRBJ1-1	CASSPGQGRTEAFF
12	-	TRBV6-5	TRBJ1-5	CASLAGGQPQHF
15	-	TRBV7-8	TRBJ1-5	CASSKTGVDNQPQHF
15	-	TRBV2	TRBJ1-5	CASRADRGRGQPQHF
13	-	TRBV12-5	TRBJ2-6	CASGLSGANVLTF
15	-	TRBV18	TRBJ1-2	CASSPVVHSNYGYTF
13	-	TRBV18	TRBJ1-1	CASSTGGDTEAFF
12	-	TRBV2	TRBJ2-5	CASSETGETQYF
14	-	TRBV18	TRBJ2-3	CASSPGAGTDTQYF
11	-	TRBV6-6	TRBJ2-7	CASRLYYEQYF
16	-	TRBV7-2	TRBJ2-7	CASSWDRDGLNYEQYF